The entry that follows covers one T cell receptor (beta chain) sequence. The antigen is unknown. The data stem from a study of cytomegalovirus exposure and HLA in healthy donors. Notes on the study in general: By HLA locus, TCR association rates varied in a later analysis, with DRB1 showing the most and HLA-C the fewest. TCR beta chains associated with HLA were, in a later analysis, more clonally expanded than equally common others. A few of the chains that were CMV-associated were confirmed in vitro to be specific for CMV antigens.

V dropped 3 bases and J dropped 1; count of bases not matched to a gene: 10. The CDR3 is made up of 18 amino acids. The V gene's germline CDR1 is SGHAT and CDR2 FQDESV (reference sequence). Both 60 Vbeta primers and 13 Jbeta primers went into the PCR. The method was immunoSEQ multiplex PCR; TCRdb's version includes in-frame clones alone and lacks a portion of them. The sample lists 63,000 or so clones; approximately 71% were seen once. The receptor's source is a man aged 45-60 years in good health and CMV-seronegative. The source material was PBMCs. This sequence joins TRBV11-1 and TRBJ2-2; 8 bases fit TRBD2. In nucleotides, the CDR3 is TGTGCCAGCAGCTTTCTCCGGGGTAGCGGGGTGAACACCGGGGAGCTGTTTTTT. Its protein is CASSFLRGSGVNTGELFF.